This is a list of T cell receptor beta chains from one sample in a study of CXCR3-negative and CXCR3-positive naive CD8 T cells. TCRdb re-called the 5' RACE reads and shows each CDR3 protein once, DNA omitted. This table holds over 45,000 distinct CDR3 sequences. The specimen sequenced was memory CD8+ T cells from blood. The source of these receptors is a human donor in good health. Some clones in this sample may be carry-over from other donors' samples. The CDR3 runs from the conserved cysteine through the conserved F or W. The order of the fields is V gene, J gene, CDR3 length, clone size, CDR3 protein. Clone size is given for some rows only: seen once, a few or many times, or a class if the clone is expanded.

v_gene: TRBV4-3; j_gene: TRBJ2-1; len: 15; abundance: medium-sized; CDR3aa: CASSQDSGTYNEQFF
v_gene: TRBV29-1; j_gene: TRBJ2-1; len: 11; abundance: -; CDR3aa: CSVRLGREQFF
v_gene: TRBV9; j_gene: TRBJ1-2; len: 11; abundance: -; CDR3aa: CASRHLYGYTF
v_gene: TRBV3-1; j_gene: TRBJ1-2; len: 13; abundance: -; CDR3aa: CASSGQENYGYTF
v_gene: TRBV7-2; j_gene: TRBJ2-5; len: 15; abundance: -; CDR3aa: CASSLVYSTKETQYF
v_gene: TRBV11-2; j_gene: TRBJ1-4; len: 14; abundance: -; CDR3aa: CASSPGTQAEKLFF
v_gene: TRBV7-9; j_gene: TRBJ2-7; len: 16; abundance: -; CDR3aa: CASSLSYGDRAYEQYF
v_gene: TRBV29-1; j_gene: TRBJ1-1; len: 13; abundance: -; CDR3aa: CSVDSGTVTEAFF
v_gene: TRBV6-1; j_gene: TRBJ1-2; len: 15; abundance: -; CDR3aa: CASSERAPTIYGYTF
v_gene: TRBV4-1; j_gene: TRBJ2-7; len: 14; abundance: -; CDR3aa: CASSLRDRGHEQYF
v_gene: TRBV14; j_gene: TRBJ2-1; len: 14; abundance: -; CDR3aa: CASSQVSGGHEQFF
v_gene: TRBV7-9; j_gene: TRBJ2-5; len: 13; abundance: -; CDR3aa: CASSERLKETQYF
v_gene: TRBV15; j_gene: TRBJ2-7; len: 13; abundance: -; CDR3aa: CATSREKIHEQYF
v_gene: TRBV5-6; j_gene: TRBJ2-7; len: 13; abundance: -; CDR3aa: CASSWAPTYEQYF
v_gene: TRBV28; j_gene: TRBJ2-7; len: 18; abundance: -; CDR3aa: CASSLYTFGDRGQGEQYF
v_gene: TRBV29-1; j_gene: TRBJ2-1; len: 13; abundance: -; CDR3aa: CSVEGDSGNEQFF
v_gene: TRBV6-5; j_gene: TRBJ2-1; len: 13; abundance: -; CDR3aa: CASAGAVYNEQFF
v_gene: TRBV5-1; j_gene: TRBJ2-2; len: 14; abundance: -; CDR3aa: CASSSNRDAGELFF
v_gene: TRBV28; j_gene: TRBJ2-3; len: 15; abundance: -; CDR3aa: CASSPRQGEGDTQYF
v_gene: TRBV7-9; j_gene: TRBJ1-1; len: 14; abundance: -; CDR3aa: CASAESGSNTEAFF
v_gene: TRBV7-9; j_gene: TRBJ2-3; len: 13; abundance: -; CDR3aa: CASSWTSRDTQYF
v_gene: TRBV20-1; j_gene: TRBJ2-1; len: 14; abundance: -; CDR3aa: CSARKGRDVNEQFF
v_gene: TRBV7-3; j_gene: TRBJ2-5; len: 17; abundance: -; CDR3aa: CASSLDPSSTGQETQYF
v_gene: TRBV29-1; j_gene: TRBJ1-4; len: 11; abundance: -; CDR3aa: CSVGAGEKLFF
v_gene: TRBV29-1; j_gene: TRBJ2-1; len: 12; abundance: -; CDR3aa: CSVEGNRNEQFF
v_gene: TRBV27; j_gene: TRBJ2-2; len: 15; abundance: -; CDR3aa: CASSPRDLSFGELFF
v_gene: TRBV28; j_gene: TRBJ2-4; len: 18; abundance: -; CDR3aa: CASSLFTGTEGGENIQYF
v_gene: TRBV29-1; j_gene: TRBJ2-1; len: 15; abundance: -; CDR3aa: CSVPDLAGSYNEQFF
v_gene: TRBV20-1; j_gene: TRBJ2-3; len: 14; abundance: -; CDR3aa: CSASVRYRTDTQYF
v_gene: TRBV6-2/TRBV6-3; j_gene: TRBJ1-1; len: 15; abundance: -; CDR3aa: CASSYSGQIGTEAFF
v_gene: TRBV7-9; j_gene: TRBJ2-5; len: 16; abundance: -; CDR3aa: CASSSRLAGDQETQYF
v_gene: TRBV5-6; j_gene: TRBJ1-1; len: 15; abundance: -; CDR3aa: CASSFPGRLNTEAFF
v_gene: TRBV4-3; j_gene: TRBJ2-7; len: 15; abundance: -; CDR3aa: CASSQDRDTIYEQYF
v_gene: TRBV28; j_gene: TRBJ2-3; len: 19; abundance: -; CDR3aa: CASSTSGLAGEGGTDTQYF
v_gene: TRBV29-1; j_gene: TRBJ1-2; len: 14; abundance: -; CDR3aa: CSVEEQRTNYGYTF
v_gene: TRBV5-1; j_gene: TRBJ2-7; len: 12; abundance: -; CDR3aa: CASSSDIVEQYF